Shown below are 16 T cell receptor beta chains from a single sample sequenced in a study of Tregs in tolerant kidney transplant recipients (dated by TCRdb to the late 2010s). Library method: the immunoSEQ multiplex PCR assay. Not all clones reach the TCRdb copy of this immuneACCESS table, which keeps in-frame sequences only. Checked studies attribute under half of the gap to unresolved V genes and leave the rest unexplained. Counted in this sample were around 15,000 clones; around 80% of them appeared once. The top ten hold approximately 2% of the sample. Taken with the paper, the label for time point translates to: blood sample drawn before combined kidney and bone marrow transplant. The source material was Tregs from blood, sampled before the transplant. Receptors originate from a human donor who received a combined kidney and bone marrow transplant.

The J gene is TRBJ2-2, the V gene TRBV9, with 10 bases identical to TRBD2. Germline loops: CDR1 SGDLS, CDR2 YYNGEE. This CDR3 has 20 amino acids. The J segment lost 4 bases and the V segment lost 0 bases, leaving 15 bases of the junction unmatched. The chain's CDR3 is CASSVGVSGGYERGTGELFF. In DNA, the CDR3 is TGTGCCAGCAGCGTAGGTGTTAGCGGGGGGTATGAACGCGGCACCGGGGAGCTGTTTTTT. Filled out from reference TRBV9 and TRBJ2-2, the complete variable domain reads DSGVTQTPKHLITATGQRVTLRCSPRSGDLSVYWYQQSLDQGLQFLIQYYNGEERAKGNILERFSAQQFPDLHSELNLSSLELGDSALYFCASSVGVSGGYERGTGELFFGEGSRLTVL.

The V call is TRBV5-1, the J call TRBJ2-1, with 7 bases fitting TRBD2. CDR1 SGHRS and CDR2 YFSETQ come from the germline V gene. This CDR3 contains 15 residues. Losses at the gene ends were 2 bases for V and 4 bases for J; bases not matched to a gene: 6. CDR3 nucleotide sequence: TGCGCCAGCAGCTTTTACGGGGGGAGGTACAATGAGCAGTTCTTC. This sequence encodes CASSFYGGRYNEQFF.

V gene TRBV27 combines with J gene TRBJ2-1; 9 bases line up with TRBD2. This CDR3 spans 16 amino acids. V was clipped by 1 base and J by 5 bases; unmatched bases: 6. Germline lookup yields CDR1 MNHEY and CDR2 SMNVEV (reference sequence). CDR3 sequence: CASSLLGGRGHNEQFF. In DNA form, the CDR3 reads TGTGCCAGCAGTTTATTAGGCGGGAGGGGCCACAATGAGCAGTTCTTC.

This clone was observed once. The rearrangement joins TRBV10-2 to TRBJ2-5; TRBD2 matches 10 bases. CDR1 is WSHSY and CDR2 is SAAADI in the germline V gene. This CDR3 spans 19 amino acids. Unmatched junction bases numbered 16, after V lost 3 bases and J lost 3 bases. CDR3 in amino acids: CASSDPRTSGYSGEETQYF. CDR3 nucleotide sequence: TGCGCCAGCAGTGACCCTCGGACTAGCGGCTACAGTGGGGAAGAGACCCAGTACTTC.

This clone was seen only once. J is TRBJ2-1 and V is TRBV5-4; TRBD2 matches at 16 bases. The CDR3 sequence is 17 residues long. Germline V gene sequence: CDR1 SGHNT, CDR2 YYREEE (reference sequence). Losses at the gene ends were 5 bases for V and 4 bases for J; bases not matched to a gene: 6. This CDR3 reads CASRGTSGGARYNEQFF. CDR3 DNA sequence: TGTGCCAGCAGAGGGACTAGCGGGGGGGCCAGGTACAATGAGCAGTTCTTC.

This chain uses TRBV27 with TRBJ2-1; 11 nucleotides line up with TRBD2. The length of the CDR3 is 16 residues. Germline V gene sequence: CDR1 MNHEY, CDR2 SMNVEV (reference sequence). The ends lost 7 bases at V and 7 bases at J; junction bases unmatched: 12. The CDR3 region is CASTWVSGRAGNEQFF. CDR3 DNA: TGTGCCAGCACCTGGGTTAGCGGGAGGGCAGGGAATGAGCAGTTCTTC.

The CDR3 bases are TGTGCCACCAGCAGGTCGCTAGCGGGAGGAGGAGAGACCCAGTACTTC. It translates to CATSRSLAGGGETQYF. The chain carries TRBV15 and TRBJ2-5; the match to TRBD2 covers 11 bases. V gave up 3 bases and J gave up 4 bases; unmatched junction bases: 7. The CDR3 loop spans 16 amino acids. Germline lookup yields CDR1 LNHNV and CDR2 YYDKDF (reference sequence).

The chain combines TRBV18 with TRBJ2-7, with D possibly matching TRBD1 (6 bases). V lost 6 bases and J 1 base, leaving 13 bases between the germline ends. The CDR3 is 14 residues long. The germline V gene has CDR1 KGHSH and CDR2 LQKENI. DNA of the CDR3: TGTGCCAGCTCTCCTCAAGGGACATCCTACGAGCAGTACTTC. It encodes CASSPQGTSYEQYF.

This rearrangement joins TRBV19 to TRBJ2-5; D is unresolved. The CDR3 extends over 13 amino acids. Looked up from germline, CDR1 is LNHDA and CDR2 is SQIVND (reference sequence). Trimming stripped 6 bases from V and 4 bases from J, with 12 bases between. CDR3 in amino acids: CASSAYPSETQYF. The CDR3 DNA reads as TGTGCCAGTAGCGCCTATCCATCAGAGACCCAGTACTTC. Complete variable domain (other parts from reference TRBV19 and TRBJ2-5): DGGITQSPKYLFRKEGQNVTLSCEQNLNHDAMYWYRQDPGQGLRLIYYSQIVNDFQKGDIAEGYSVSREKKESFPLTVTSAQKNPTAFYLCASSAYPSETQYFGPGTRLLVL.

This clone was counted only a few times. This rearrangement joins TRBV5-4 to TRBJ1-2; D may be TRBD1 (5 bases). Trimming removed 3 bases from V and 4 bases from J, with 16 bases in between. Germline V gene data show CDR1 as SGHNT and CDR2 as YYREEE (reference sequence). This CDR3 is 15 amino acids long. CDR3 protein: CASSSWAGLVYGYTF. Here the CDR3 DNA reads TGTGCCAGCAGCTCCTGGGCAGGGCTGGTCTATGGCTACACCTTC.

The V and J genes are TRBV28 and TRBJ2-6; D may be TRBD2 (5 bases). V gave up 4 bases and J gave up 4 bases, with 11 bases separating them. CDR3 length: 15 residues. Germline values: CDR1 MDHEN, CDR2 SYDVKM. CDR3 loop: CASSSRTGGANVLTF. DNA of the CDR3: TGTGCCAGCAGTTCCCGGACGGGGGGGGCCAACGTCCTGACTTTC.

The V gene is TRBV5-1, the J gene TRBJ2-3; TRBD2 matches 13 bases. V shed 4 bases and J 2 bases; nucleotides not matched to a gene: 4. The CDR3 runs 16 residues. Germline CDR1 and CDR2: SGHRS and YFSETQ. The DNA of the CDR3 is TGCGCCAGCAGCCCGGGACTAGCGGGATTCACAGATACGCAGTATTTT. This sequence encodes CASSPGLAGFTDTQYF.

Here the CDR3 reads CASSFLGQGPYEQYF. Here the CDR3 DNA reads TGCGCCAGCAGCTTTTTGGGACAGGGACCTTACGAGCAGTACTTC. The genes are TRBV5-1 and TRBJ2-7, with 9 bases identical to TRBD1. The length of the CDR3 is 15 residues. Germline lookup yields CDR1 SGHRS and CDR2 YFSETQ. V shed 2 bases, J shed 4 bases, and the junction held 7 bases outside the gene matches.

This clone has just one count. CDR3 DNA: TGTGCCAGCAGCTTCGGCGGGATTAGCACAGATACGCAGTATTTT. Translation: CASSFGGISTDTQYF. The chain has TRBV7-9 and TRBJ2-3; D perhaps matches TRBD2 (6 bases). V was trimmed by 3 bases and J by 0 bases, leaving 10 bases between them. Germline V gives CDR1 SEHNR, CDR2 FQNEAQ (reference sequence). This CDR3 is built from 15 residues.

The gene calls are TRBV18 and TRBJ2-7; TRBD1 agrees at 7 bases. V shed 4 bases, J shed 2 bases, and the junction held 8 bases outside the gene matches. Germline loops: CDR1 KGHSH, CDR2 LQKENI. The CDR3 is 15 amino acids. The CDR3 region has the DNA TGTGCCAGCTCACTACTCACAGGGGTCGCCTACGAGCAGTACTTC. Translating gives CASSLLTGVAYEQYF.

This chain connects TRBV5-1 to TRBJ1-5; no reliable D call. Germline values: CDR1 SGHRS, CDR2 YFSETQ. V shed 0 bases and J shed 2 bases, with 6 bases lying between them. There are 14 residues in the CDR3. In DNA, the CDR3 is TGCGCCAGCAGCTTGGGGCTCGGCAATCAGCCCCAGCATTTT. The encoded protein is CASSLGLGNQPQHF.